The rows below give T cell receptor beta chains drawn from one sample of a study of CXCR3-negative and CXCR3-positive naive CD8 T cells. TCRdb re-called the 5' RACE reads and shows each CDR3 protein once, DNA omitted. The sample table sets out about 50,000 distinct CDR3 sequences. Sequenced material: naive CXCR3- CD8+ T cells from blood. Receptor source: a human donor in good health. Some clones in this sample may be carry-over from other donors' samples. CDR3s include the opening cysteine and the closing phenylalanine or tryptophan. Each record gives: CDR3 protein, V gene, J gene.

CASSPPLGPGDTGELFF	TRBV7-9	TRBJ2-2
CASSLDIGGEQFF	TRBV7-6	TRBJ2-1
CASIGGGLSYNEQFF	TRBV27	TRBJ2-1
CASGERGYEQYF	TRBV13	TRBJ2-7
CASRLGQGDGYTF	TRBV7-3	TRBJ1-2
CASSLEGDTKEETQYF	TRBV12-3/TRBV12-4	TRBJ2-5
CASSRTLQVRGYTF	TRBV6-5	TRBJ1-2
CASSPEASGRLFYEQYF	TRBV18	TRBJ2-7
CASSSERDRDQPQHF	TRBV7-9	TRBJ1-5
CASSLEVASAGTQTYEQYF	TRBV28	TRBJ2-7
CSVETGGEDTGELFF	TRBV29-1	TRBJ2-2
CASSSLTPADRGRSTTNEKLFF	TRBV27	TRBJ1-4
CASRPGTGEAYEQYF	TRBV12-3/TRBV12-4	TRBJ2-7
CSVEDPSGQGGTEAFF	TRBV29-1	TRBJ1-1
CSLRDGYYEQYF	TRBV29-1	TRBJ2-7
CSARDGVTGGQQFF	TRBV20-1	TRBJ2-1
CASSQGGDYQPQHF	TRBV4-3	TRBJ1-5
CASSPPPGETQYF	TRBV18	TRBJ2-5
CASSFAGTSYEQYF	TRBV7-9	TRBJ2-7
CASTTEPFAEKLFF	TRBV6-2/TRBV6-3	TRBJ1-4
CSVGRGSSYNEQFF	TRBV29-1	TRBJ2-1
CASSPVLLAGGGYEQYF	TRBV12-3/TRBV12-4	TRBJ2-7
CASSLMDRSPREQYF	TRBV28	TRBJ2-7
CASSLRVGPNQPQHF	TRBV28	TRBJ1-5
CASSQGQGRYYEQYF	TRBV4-3	TRBJ2-7
CASRAGRAGETQYF	TRBV11-3	TRBJ2-5
CASSEGGEGYQPQHF	TRBV2	TRBJ1-5
CSAPRTEDTYEQYF	TRBV20-1	TRBJ2-7
CASSLEGEPYEQYF	TRBV5-1	TRBJ2-7
CASSRGLASETQYF	TRBV12-3/TRBV12-4	TRBJ2-5
CASSQDLGYEQYF	TRBV14	TRBJ2-7
CASTHGGGGELFF	TRBV6-5	TRBJ2-2
CASSPSVYEQYF	TRBV27	TRBJ2-7